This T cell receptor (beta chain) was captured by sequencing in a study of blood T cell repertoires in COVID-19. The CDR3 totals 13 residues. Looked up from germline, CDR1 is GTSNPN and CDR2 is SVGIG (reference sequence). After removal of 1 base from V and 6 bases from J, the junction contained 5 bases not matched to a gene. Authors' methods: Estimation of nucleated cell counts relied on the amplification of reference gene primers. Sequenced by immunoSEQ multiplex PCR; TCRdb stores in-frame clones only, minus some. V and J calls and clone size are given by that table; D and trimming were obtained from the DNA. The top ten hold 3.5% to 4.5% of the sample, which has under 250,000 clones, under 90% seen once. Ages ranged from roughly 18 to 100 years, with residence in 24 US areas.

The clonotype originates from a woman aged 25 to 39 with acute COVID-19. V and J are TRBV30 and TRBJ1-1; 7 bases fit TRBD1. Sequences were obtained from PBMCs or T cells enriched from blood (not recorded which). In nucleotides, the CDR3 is TGTGCCTGGAGTGGACAGGGCGGCGCTGAAGCTTTCTTT. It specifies CAWSGQGGAEAFF.